Following are 21 T cell receptor beta chains from one sample sequenced in a study of T cells in Graves' hyperthyroidism and ophthalmopathy. The source material, RNA transcripts, was used to amplify TCR beta CDR3 regions. An initial round of RT-PCR targeting the TCR CDR3 relied on the HTBI primer set. TCRdb called the multiplex PCR reads again in MiXCR, with one record for every CDR3 protein. This sample has about 740,000 distinct CDR3 sequences; around 13% occur once, and the top ten carry roughly 10%. Sequencing input: blood. All receptors derive from a woman aged 18-29 years with Graves' hyperthyroidism.

This clonotype has ten or more counts. The chain recombines TRBV10-3 with TRBJ1-1; TRBD1 is a possible D gene (5 bases). Deletions cut 11 bases from V and 1 base from J, with 23 bases between. CDR3 length: 16 residues. CDR1 is ENHRY and CDR2 is SYGVKD in the germline V gene. DNA of the CDR3: TGTGCCTCAACTGGCGGGCCAGGGAGAACGAACACTGAAGCTTTCTTT. It is translated as CASTGGPGRTNTEAFF.

The genes are TRBV5-6 and TRBJ2-2; TRBD2 matches at 8 bases. This CDR3 is 15 amino acids long. CDR1 SGHDT and CDR2 YYEEEE come from the germline V gene. J was trimmed by 8 bases and V by 0 bases; bases with no gene match: 6. CDR3 residues: CASSLVPAGEGELFF. CDR3 DNA sequence: TGTGCCAGCAGCTTGGTCCCAGCGGGAGAAGGGGAGCTGTTTTTT. The full variable domain, completed using reference TRBV5-6 and TRBJ2-2, is DAGVTQSPTHLIKTRGQQVTLRCSPKSGHDTVSWYQQALGQGPQFIFQYYEEEERQRGNFPDRFSGHQFPNYSSELNVNALLLGDSALYLCASSLVPAGEGELFFGEGSRLTVL.

V gene TRBV5-6 combines with J gene TRBJ2-7; no reliable D call. The length of the CDR3 is 17 residues. Looked up from germline, CDR1 is SGHDT and CDR2 is YYEEEE. V was pared by 0 bases and J by 3 bases, with 19 bases between. In nucleotides, the CDR3 is TGTGCCAGCAGCTTGGCTGGCAGCCAAAAGTCCGACTACGAGCAGTACTTC. Residues: CASSLAGSQKSDYEQYF.

This clonotype was detected ten times or more. The chain has TRBV3-1 and TRBJ2-7, with D possibly matching TRBD2 (5 bases). The germline gives CDR1 LGHDT, CDR2 YNNKEL (reference sequence). V was shortened by 1 base and J by 6 bases, with 7 bases between the two germline ends. The CDR3 covers 12 residues. The CDR3 loop reads CASSQAGGEQYF. CDR3 nucleotides: TGTGCCAGCAGCCAAGCCGGAGGCGAGCAGTACTTC.

The V gene is TRBV9, the J gene TRBJ1-1; D may be TRBD1 (5 bases). Germline-derived CDR1 and CDR2 are SGDLS and YYNGEE. Deletions cut 3 bases from V and 6 bases from J, with 18 bases between. CDR3 length: 15 amino acids. Here the CDR3 reads CASSATASHWAEAFF. CDR3 sequence (DNA): TGTGCCAGCAGCGCGACAGCGTCCCACTGGGCTGAAGCTTTCTTT.

CDR3 DNA: TGCGCCAGCATTGCGACCGGGACAGCGTACGAGCAGTACTTC. Encoded protein: CASIATGTAYEQYF. V usage is TRBV10-1 and J usage is TRBJ2-7, with TRBD1 matching over 7 bases. There are 14 residues in the CDR3. Losses at the gene ends were 7 bases for V and 4 bases for J; bases not matched to a gene: 10. CDR1 is WNHNN, CDR2 SYGVQD, per germline (reference sequence).

In this sample, this clonotype turned up many times. The rearrangement links TRBV20-1 to TRBJ2-3; no definite D call. The CDR3 sequence is 13 residues long. CDR1 and CDR2 (germline): DFQATT, SNEGSKA (reference sequence). The V end was cut by 0 bases, the J end by 2 bases, with 6 bases between. The CDR3 DNA reads TGCAGTGCTAGAGAGGGGATCACAGATACGCAGTATTTT. Translation: CSAREGITDTQYF.

The rearrangement uses TRBV7-6 and TRBJ2-1, with a possible D match to TRBD2 (5 bases). The CDR3 runs 15 residues. Germline V gene data show CDR1 as SGHVS and CDR2 as FNYEAQ. V was cut by 5 bases and J by 5 bases, with 16 bases left in between. In DNA, the CDR3 is TGTGCCAGCAGCCCTCAGTTGGGGAGCGACAATGAGCAGTTCTTC. This gives the protein CASSPQLGSDNEQFF.

This clonotype appeared many times. V usage is TRBV7-2 and J usage is TRBJ2-1; 8 bases are a match to TRBD1. V lost 6 bases, J lost 9 bases, and 10 bases stayed unmatched. The germline V gene encodes CDR1 SGHTA and CDR2 FQGNSA. The CDR3 extends over 14 amino acids. The CDR3 here is CASSFPQGAGEQFF. CDR3 nucleotide sequence: TGTGCCAGCAGTTTCCCTCAGGGGGCGGGTGAGCAGTTCTTC. Complete variable domain (other parts from reference TRBV7-2 and TRBJ2-1): GAGVSQSPSNKVTEKGKDVELRCDPISGHTALYWYRQSLGQGLEFLIYFQGNSAPDKSGLPSDRFSAERTGGSVSTLTIQRTQQEDSAVYLCASSFPQGAGEQFFGPGTRLTVL.

This chain connects TRBV30 to TRBJ1-5; D is undetermined. The CDR3 consists of 13 residues. The germline CDR1 and CDR2 sequences are GTSNPN and SVGIG (reference sequence). Trimming cost V 0 bases and J 3 bases, with 6 bases left between them. The CDR3 sequence is CAWSVHANQPQHF. For the CDR3, the DNA is TGTGCCTGGAGTGTACACGCCAATCAGCCCCAGCATTTT.

This clonotype has ten or more counts. The genes are TRBV28 and TRBJ2-7; D gene ambiguous. V lost 6 bases to trimming and J lost 0 bases, with 15 bases between them. The CDR3 covers 15 residues. Germline CDR1 and CDR2: MDHEN and SYDVKM. The CDR3 reads CASSRDTVGSYEQYF. The CDR3 nucleotides read TGTGCCAGCAGCCGAGACACCGTAGGCTCCTACGAGCAGTACTTC.

This clonotype has just a few counts. The chain combines TRBV10-2 with TRBJ2-2, with 7 bases identical to TRBD2. Germline lookup yields CDR1 WSHSY and CDR2 SAAADI. J gave up 7 bases and V 4 bases, and 18 bases lay outside the gene matches. The CDR3 consists of 18 residues. This CDR3 reads CASSGTWGTTPKGGELFF. For the CDR3, the DNA is TGCGCCAGCAGTGGAACGTGGGGGACTACCCCGAAGGGCGGGGAGCTGTTTTTT.

This clonotype was recorded many times. The chain uses TRBV11-2 and TRBJ2-2; the D is unclear. The V gene lost 5 bases and the J gene lost 2 bases, with 12 bases spanning the gap. This CDR3 region has 15 residues. Germline lookup yields CDR1 SGHAT and CDR2 FQNNGV. The CDR3 nucleotides are TGTGCCAGCAGCCAAATCAAGAATAACACCGGGGAGCTGTTTTTT. Translating gives CASSQIKNNTGELFF.

This rearrangement joins TRBV27 to TRBJ2-4; D assignment may be TRBD1 or TRBD2 (5 bases each). CDR1 MNHEY and CDR2 SMNVEV come from the germline V gene (reference sequence). Trimming removed 5 bases from V and 7 bases from J, with 15 bases in between. The CDR3 has 14 residues. The CDR3 DNA follows: TGTGCCAGCAGTCTCCCGGGACCCGGGAACATTCAGTACTTC. Amino acid sequence: CASSLPGPGNIQYF.

This clonotype came up a few times. The chain combines TRBV19 with TRBJ2-1; D may be TRBD2 (5 bases). Trimming cost V 6 bases and J 4 bases, with 28 bases left between them. The CDR3 spans 19 residues. Germline CDR1 is LNHDA and CDR2 is SQIVND (reference sequence). CDR3 protein: CASRPKTGSDWRLYNEQFF. The CDR3 nucleotides are TGTGCCAGTAGACCTAAAACGGGAAGCGACTGGAGACTTTACAATGAGCAGTTCTTC.

The gene calls are TRBV9 and TRBJ1-1, with 9 bases lining up with TRBD1. Germline V gene data show CDR1 as SGDLS and CDR2 as YYNGEE. V lost 4 bases to trimming and J lost 3 bases; unmatched junction nucleotides: 4. The CDR3 is 14 residues long. CDR3 sequence reads: CASSQTGGDTEAFF. The CDR3 region has the DNA TGTGCCAGCAGCCAGACAGGGGGTGACACTGAAGCTTTCTTT.

The chain carries TRBV6-6 and TRBJ1-2, with D tentatively TRBD1 (5 bases). CDR1 and CDR2 from the germline V gene are MNHNY and SVGAGI (reference sequence). V gave up 2 bases and J gave up 2 bases, with 12 bases separating them. The CDR3 loop spans 15 amino acids. CDR3 protein: CASSYVGGENYGYTF. The CDR3, as DNA: TGTGCCAGCAGTTACGTCGGGGGGGAGAACTATGGCTACACCTTC.

This clonotype was seen at least ten times. The J gene is TRBJ2-7, the V gene TRBV19; D might be TRBD1 (6 bases). Deletions cut 5 bases from V and 3 bases from J, with 11 bases between. This CDR3 has 13 amino acids. The V gene's germline CDR1 is LNHDA and CDR2 SQIVND (reference sequence). The CDR3 coding sequence is TGTGCCAGTAGTCCGGACAGTTTCTACGAGCAGTACTTC. Amino acids: CASSPDSFYEQYF.

The chain carries TRBV5-8 and TRBJ2-1; a weak D match, TRBD2 (7 bases). The ends were cut back, 3 bases at V and 1 base at J, with 20 bases in the middle. Germline CDR1 and CDR2: SGHTS and YDEGEE. The CDR3 sequence is 18 residues long. The CDR3 region is CASSSGGPGEVSYNEQFF. Here the CDR3 DNA reads TGTGCCAGCAGCTCCGGGGGGCCGGGAGAGGTTTCCTACAATGAGCAGTTCTTC.

This clonotype has only a few counts. V gene TRBV6-1 combines with J gene TRBJ1-2; 9 bases fit TRBD1. The CDR3 sequence is 18 residues long. Per the germline V gene, CDR1 is MNHNS and CDR2 is SASEGT. The ends lost 6 bases at V and 6 bases at J; junction bases unmatched: 20. Here the CDR3 DNA reads TGTGCCAGCAGCCCTGGGGGGGACAGGGCGATAGTAGGGGATGGCTACACCTTC. Protein: CASSPGGDRAIVGDGYTF.

This clonotype appeared a few times. This chain joins TRBV28 and TRBJ2-2; TRBD2 aligns across 13 bases. The CDR3 extends over 16 amino acids. Germline trimming cut 3 bases from V and 6 bases from J; bases unmatched to any gene: 4. CDR1 and CDR2 from the germline V gene are MDHEN and SYDVKM. The CDR3 DNA follows: TGTGCCAGCAGTTTCACTAGCGGGAGGGGCGCCGGGGAGCTGTTTTTT. Protein sequence: CASSFTSGRGAGELFF.